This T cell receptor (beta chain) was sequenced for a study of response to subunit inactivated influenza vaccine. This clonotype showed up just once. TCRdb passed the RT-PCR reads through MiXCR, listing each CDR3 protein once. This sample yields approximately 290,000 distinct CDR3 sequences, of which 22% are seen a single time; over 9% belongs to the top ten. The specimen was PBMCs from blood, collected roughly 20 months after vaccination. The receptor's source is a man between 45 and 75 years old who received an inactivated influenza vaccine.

The DNA for the CDR3 is TGTGCCACAGCGGGGTCCAACCAAGAGACCCAGTACTTC. Amino acids: CATAGSNQETQYF. This chain uses TRBV10-3 with TRBJ2-5; 7 bases are a match to TRBD2. This CDR3 region has 13 residues. V lost 10 bases, J lost 0 bases, and 5 bases stayed unmatched. Germline lookup yields CDR1 ENHRY and CDR2 SYGVKD.